These 8 T cell receptor beta chains were all obtained from the same sample, sequenced in a study of control samples from healthy donors and cancer patients. Using immunoSEQ multiplex PCR, the repertoire was profiled, and TCRdb retains in-frame clones only, with some absent. In the table there are some 410,000 clones, approximately 90% of which are singletons. The source material was PBMCs. The source of these receptors is a man between 35 and 55 years old with head and neck cancer.

This sequence joins TRBV27 and TRBJ2-3; D not certain. Per the germline V gene, CDR1 is MNHEY and CDR2 is SMNVEV (reference sequence). The V end lost 6 bases, the J end lost 6 bases, and 16 bases lay between the germline ends. This CDR3 comprises 14 residues. The CDR3, as DNA: TGTGCCAGCAGACCAATAGACCTGAAGGATACGCAGTATTTT. Amino acid sequence: CASRPIDLKDTQYF.

The chain recombines TRBV30 with TRBJ1-1; D may be TRBD1 (5 bases). The length of the CDR3 is 14 residues. Germline loops: CDR1 GTSNPN, CDR2 SVGIG (reference sequence). V was pared by 0 bases and J by 4 bases, with 12 bases between. CDR3 in amino acids: CAWSVRGGSTEAFF. CDR3 bases: TGTGCCTGGAGTGTAAGGGGCGGGAGCACTGAAGCTTTCTTT.

The rearrangement uses TRBV7-2 and TRBJ1-1; the D gene is possibly TRBD1 (6 bases). Trimming shortened V by 1 base and J by 8 bases, and 14 bases separated the two germline ends. CDR3 size: 14 residues. Per germline, CDR1 SGHTA and CDR2 FQGNSA. CDR3 coding DNA: TGTGCCAGCAGCTTAGATTCCGGGGGCAGCGAAGCTTTCTTT. It codes for CASSLDSGGSEAFF.

The V and J genes are TRBV7-2 and TRBJ1-5; D is undetermined. CDR3 length equals 13 residues. V gave up 5 bases and J gave up 6 bases, with 11 bases separating them. Germline values: CDR1 SGHTA, CDR2 FQGNSA. The CDR3, as DNA: TGTGCCAGCAGCCCCAGTTGGGGTCAGCCCCAGCATTTT. It specifies CASSPSWGQPQHF.

The chain joins TRBV6-5 to TRBJ1-4; D is ambiguous. Germline CDR1 is MNHEY and CDR2 is SVGAGI. Trimming took 2 bases from V and 3 from J, leaving 7 bases between them. This CDR3 is 14 amino acids long. The CDR3 loop reads CASSYEGANEKLFF. As DNA, the CDR3 is TGTGCCAGCAGTTACGAAGGAGCTAATGAAAAACTGTTTTTT.

The chain joins TRBV6-6 to TRBJ2-7; D call uncertain. V lost 2 bases and J lost 7, with 12 bases in between. Per germline, CDR1 MNHNY and CDR2 SVGAGI (reference sequence). The CDR3 has 13 residues. CDR3 residues: CASSYSPIEEQYF. CDR3 nucleotide sequence: TGTGCCAGCAGTTACAGCCCAATTGAAGAGCAGTACTTC.

CDR3 amino acids: CASSVGPPAGQGWYEQFF. In DNA form, the CDR3 reads TGTGCCAGCAGCGTAGGACCCCCCGCGGGACAGGGCTGGTATGAGCAGTTCTTC. V is TRBV9 and J is TRBJ2-1; 9 nucleotides match TRBD1. Looked up from germline, CDR1 is SGDLS and CDR2 is YYNGEE. The length of the CDR3 is 18 residues. Unmatched junction bases numbered 15, after V lost 0 bases and J lost 8 bases.

This clone was counted once. J is TRBJ1-3 and V is TRBV6-5, with unresolved D. Deletions cut 5 bases from V and 0 bases from J, with 8 bases between. Germline assignment: CDR1 MNHEY and CDR2 SVGAGI. This CDR3 region has 14 residues. The CDR3 here is CASSTIVSGNTIYF. The CDR3 region has the DNA TGTGCCAGCAGTACAATCGTCTCTGGAAACACCATATATTTT.